A single sample gave rise to the 21 T cell receptor beta chains below, sequenced in a study of T cell repertoires in cytomegalovirus infection. TCRdb re-called the reads with MiXCR, one entry per CDR3 protein. The repertoire includes a few hundred thousand distinct CDR3 sequences, around 18% of them detected once, and 7.5% to 9% sits in the top ten. Source material: PBMCs. The receptors shown here come from a human donor in good health (CMV status not recorded). Some clones in this sample may be carry-over from other donors' samples.

The chain links TRBV18 to TRBJ1-5, with a tentative D call TRBD1 (6 bases). The length of the CDR3 is 14 residues. V was shortened by 3 bases and J by 7 bases, with 13 bases between the two germline ends. Germline loops: CDR1 KGHSH, CDR2 LQKENI. CDR3 loop: CASSPEQGWQPQHF. The CDR3 coding sequence is TGTGCCAGCTCACCTGAACAGGGTTGGCAGCCCCAGCATTTT.

The genes are TRBV5-4 and TRBJ2-6; D gene uncertain. Germline CDR1 and CDR2: SGHNT and YYREEE (reference sequence). This CDR3 is 17 amino acids long. The germline V and J ends were trimmed by 0 bases and 0 bases, with 10 bases remaining between them. CDR3 DNA: TGTGCCAGCAGCTTGGACAGATCCAGCTCTGGGGCCAACGTCCTGACTTTC. This codes for CASSLDRSSSGANVLTF.

This clonotype was detected only a few times. V and J are TRBV28 and TRBJ2-7, with D uncertain. CDR3 length equals 16 residues. Germline V CDR1 and CDR2: MDHEN, SYDVKM. V lost 3 bases to trimming and J lost 3 bases, with 18 bases between them. The CDR3 loop is CASSFPTNRTVYEQYF. The CDR3 DNA sequence: TGTGCCAGCAGTTTCCCGACCAACCGGACGGTCTACGAGCAGTACTTC.

This clonotype was seen a few times. The chain employs TRBV12-3 or TRBV12-4 and TRBJ2-7, with 8 bases aligning to TRBD1. The V gene end was trimmed by 6 bases and the J gene end by 7 bases; junction bases not matched to a gene: 8. The CDR3 has 13 amino acids. The CDR3 nucleotides read TGTGCCAGCAGGGGTCAGGGGGCGGGAGAGCAGTACTTC. As protein: CASRGQGAGEQYF.

This clonotype was detected many times. This rearrangement joins TRBV9 to TRBJ1-3, with D possibly matching TRBD1 (5 bases). Trimming pared 0 bases from V and 4 bases from J, leaving 14 bases between. Germline V CDR1 and CDR2: SGDLS, YYNGEE. The CDR3 has 16 amino acids. The CDR3 nucleotides read TGTGCCAGCAGCGTAGATAAGGGGCTCGGCGGAAACACCATATATTTT. Translation: CASSVDKGLGGNTIYF.

The rearrangement joins TRBV5-4 to TRBJ2-2; 7 nucleotides match TRBD2. V shed 2 bases, J shed 5 bases, and the junction held 3 bases outside the gene matches. The CDR3 is 14 amino acids. Germline V gives CDR1 SGHNT, CDR2 YYREEE (reference sequence). The CDR3 DNA follows: TGTGCCAGCAGCTTTAGCGGGCGTACCGGGGAGCTGTTTTTT. It encodes CASSFSGRTGELFF.

This clonotype was found a few times. The rearrangement links TRBV5-1 to TRBJ2-7, with D perhaps being TRBD1 or TRBD2 (5 bases each). This CDR3 comprises 16 residues. V shed 0 bases and J shed 7 bases, with 20 bases lying between them. Germline-derived CDR1 and CDR2 are SGHRS and YFSETQ. CDR3: CASSLGYGAKSGEQYF. DNA for the CDR3: TGCGCCAGCAGCTTGGGGTACGGGGCAAAGTCGGGGGAGCAGTACTTC. Combining the CDR3 with reference TRBV5-1 and TRBJ2-7 gives the whole variable domain KAGVTQTPRYLIKTRGQQVTLSCSPISGHRSVSWYQQTPGQGLQFLFEYFSETQRNKGNFPGRFSGRQFSNSRSEMNVSTLELGDSALYLCASSLGYGAKSGEQYFGPGTRLTVT.

V usage is TRBV19 and J usage is TRBJ2-3; the D gene is possibly TRBD2 (5 bases). Per germline, CDR1 LNHDA and CDR2 SQIVND (reference sequence). V lost 10 bases and J 4 bases, leaving 21 bases between the germline ends. CDR3 length equals 15 residues. Here the CDR3 DNA reads TGTGCCACTAAGAAAGCGGCTAGGCTGGCAGATACGCAGTATTTT. Protein sequence: CATKKAARLADTQYF. Supplemented by reference TRBV19 and TRBJ2-3, the full variable domain reads DGGITQSPKYLFRKEGQNVTLSCEQNLNHDAMYWYRQDPGQGLRLIYYSQIVNDFQKGDIAEGYSVSREKKESFPLTVTSAQKNPTAFYLCATKKAARLADTQYFGPGTRLTVL.

This clonotype occurred many times. This chain links TRBV7-8 with TRBJ2-3, with 11 positions matching TRBD2. This CDR3 is 18 amino acids long. Germline V gives CDR1 SGHVS, CDR2 FQNEAQ. The J segment lost 3 bases and the V segment lost 5 bases, leaving 13 bases of the junction unmatched. The CDR3 nucleotides are TGTGCCAGCAGCACGACTCCGGGACTAGCGGAGATAACAGATACGCAGTATTTT. It specifies CASSTTPGLAEITDTQYF.

CDR3 amino acids: CASMDTYYGYTF. In DNA form, the CDR3 reads TGTGCCAGCATGGACACCTACTATGGCTACACCTTC. The chain carries TRBV2 and TRBJ1-2, with D tentatively TRBD1 (5 bases). With 7 bases removed from V and 3 bases from J, the gap between germline ends came to 9 bases. Germline CDR1 reads SNHLY; CDR2 reads FYNNEI. The CDR3 runs to 12 residues.

This clonotype was detected ten times or more. The chain recombines TRBV7-6 with TRBJ2-1, with TRBD1 matching 8 bases. The junction had 5 bases not matched to a gene; V was cut back by 9 bases and J by 10 bases. The CDR3 extends over 11 amino acids. Germline V CDR1 and CDR2: SGHVS, FNYEAQ. CDR3 region: CASSGGREQFF. CDR3 bases: TGTGCCAGTTCAGGGGGCCGGGAGCAGTTCTTC.

This clonotype was observed a handful of times. V and J are TRBV4-1 and TRBJ1-5, with 7 bases matching TRBD1. V lost 2 bases to trimming and J lost 4 bases; unmatched junction nucleotides: 5. CDR3 size: 15 residues. Germline loops: CDR1 MGHRA, CDR2 YSYEKL. Written as DNA, the CDR3 is TGCGCCAGCAGCCAACCTTTGACAGGGAATCAGCCCCAGCATTTT. It yields the protein CASSQPLTGNQPQHF.

This clonotype was seen repeatedly, ten times or more. The CDR3 protein is CASSHGQGYEQYF. The CDR3 DNA follows: TGTGCCAGCAGCCACGGACAGGGTTACGAGCAGTACTTC. V usage is TRBV7-6 and J usage is TRBJ2-7, with 8 bases fitting TRBD1. Germline CDR1 SGHVS, CDR2 FNYEAQ. The CDR3 runs 13 residues. Germline trimming cut 5 bases from V and 4 bases from J; bases unmatched to any gene: 4.

This clonotype was detected ten times or more. The chain uses TRBV5-4 and TRBJ2-3, with 8 bases fitting TRBD2. Germline CDR1 is SGHNT and CDR2 is YYREEE (reference sequence). This CDR3 contains 16 residues. V shed 5 bases and J 3 bases; nucleotides not matched to a gene: 11. This CDR3 is CASRTGGMAPTDTQYF. In DNA, the CDR3 is TGTGCCAGCAGAACGGGGGGGATGGCACCAACAGATACGCAGTATTTT.

The chain uses TRBV7-2 and TRBJ2-2; D might be TRBD1 (5 bases). Germline assignment: CDR1 SGHTA and CDR2 FQGNSA. Trimming took 5 bases from V and 6 from J, leaving 13 bases between them. This CDR3 spans 14 amino acids. CDR3 sequence reads: CASSQKGYSGELFF. The DNA of the CDR3 is TGTGCCAGCAGCCAAAAGGGGTATTCCGGGGAGCTGTTTTTT.

This clonotype was observed at least ten times. V and J are TRBV7-2 and TRBJ2-5; D might be TRBD2 (5 bases). Germline V gene lookup returns CDR1 SGHTA and CDR2 FQGNSA. The ends were cut back, 1 base at V and 5 bases at J, with 5 bases in the middle. The CDR3 contains 12 residues. CDR3 region: CASSLGRETQYF. As DNA, the CDR3 is TGTGCCAGCAGCTTAGGGAGGGAGACCCAGTACTTC.

Turning to this clonotype: Sequence at one end of the junction differs from germline and may be a read error. J is TRBJ2-7 and V is TRBV6-6; maybe TRBD1 (5 bases). The germline V gene has CDR1 MNHNY and CDR2 SVGAGI (reference sequence). The CDR3 has 14 amino acids. The chain's CDR3 is CASLQTVGSYGQYF. The CDR3 nucleotides are TGTGCCAGCCTGCAGACAGTGGGGTCCTACGGGCAGTACTTC.

V usage is TRBV7-2 and J usage is TRBJ2-3; 16 bases are shared with TRBD2. The CDR3 runs 19 residues. Germline CDR1 and CDR2: SGHTA and FQGNSA. Trimming at V came to 5 bases and at J to 6 bases, leaving 14 bases not matched to a gene. In DNA form, the CDR3 reads TGTGCCAGCAGCCCGGAACCGGGACTAGCGGGAGGGCCAGGGGATACGCAGTATTTT. Translation gives CASSPEPGLAGGPGDTQYF.

The V and J genes are TRBV5-7 and TRBJ2-7, with D perhaps matching TRBD2 (6 bases). TRBV5-7 falls under the ORF class, with uncertain function. The CDR3 length is 10 residues. Trimming cost V 2 bases and J 12 bases, with 9 bases left between them. CDR3 nucleotide sequence: TGTGCCAGCAGCTTTGTGGGGGGGTACTTC. It yields the protein CASSFVGGYF.

This clonotype was detected only once. The CDR3 bases are TGTGCCAGCTCACCCCTAGGGGGATCGAACACTGAAGCTTTCTTT. It is translated as CASSPLGGSNTEAFF. The rearrangement joins TRBV18 to TRBJ1-1; weak D call: TRBD1 (6 bases). V gave up 3 bases and J gave up 1 base, with 12 bases separating them. This CDR3 comprises 15 residues. Germline V gene data show CDR1 as KGHSH and CDR2 as LQKENI.

Only a few counts were recorded for this clonotype. The genes are TRBV2 and TRBJ2-3, with D tentatively TRBD1 or TRBD2 (5 bases each). V dropped 3 bases and J dropped 0 bases, with 7 bases sitting between them. CDR1 SNHLY and CDR2 FYNNEI come from the germline V gene. The CDR3 covers 14 residues. The CDR3 DNA follows: TGTGCCAGCAGTGAGGGACCAAGCACAGATACGCAGTATTTT. It specifies CASSEGPSTDTQYF.